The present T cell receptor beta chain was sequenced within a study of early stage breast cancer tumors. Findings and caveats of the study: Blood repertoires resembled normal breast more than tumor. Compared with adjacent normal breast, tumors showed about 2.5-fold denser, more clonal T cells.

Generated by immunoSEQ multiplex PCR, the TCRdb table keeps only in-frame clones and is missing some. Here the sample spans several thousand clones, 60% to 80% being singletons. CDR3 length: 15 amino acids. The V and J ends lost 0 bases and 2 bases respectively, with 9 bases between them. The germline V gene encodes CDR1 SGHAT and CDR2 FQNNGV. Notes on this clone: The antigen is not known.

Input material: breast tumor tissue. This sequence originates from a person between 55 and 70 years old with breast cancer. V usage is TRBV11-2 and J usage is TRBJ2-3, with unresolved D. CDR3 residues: CASSLDNSFTDTQYF. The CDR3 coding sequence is TGTGCCAGCAGCTTAGACAATTCTTTCACAGATACGCAGTATTTT.